The source of this T cell receptor (beta chain) is a study of T cells in Graves' hyperthyroidism and ophthalmopathy. Findings and caveats of the study: Blood also showed most of the thyroid clonotypes that were expanded above 0.001.

RNA transcripts were the template for amplifying TCR beta CDR3 regions. HTBI primers were employed in a first-round RT-PCR of the TCR CDR3. TCRdb processed the multiplex PCR reads anew with MiXCR; each CDR3 protein has one entry. The sample carries a few hundred thousand distinct CDR3 sequences, approximately 14% recorded once. As concerns this clonotype: Its specificity is unknown.

V was shortened by 6 bases and J by 0 bases, with 12 bases between the two germline ends. Looked up from germline, CDR1 is MNHEY and CDR2 is SVGEGT. The CDR3 sequence is 15 residues long. This sequence joins TRBV6-2 or TRBV6-3 and TRBJ2-1, with D hard to call. The sequenced sample consisted of blood. This receptor was identified in a woman in her thirties with Graves' hyperthyroidism. CDR3 sequence: CASSPFLSSYNEQFF. For the CDR3, the DNA is TGTGCCAGCAGCCCTTTTCTGAGCTCCTACAATGAGCAGTTCTTC.